A selection of T cell receptor beta chains follows, all from one sample in a study of lymphopenia after photon versus proton radiotherapy. TCRdb's table, derived via immunoSEQ multiplex PCR, lists solely in-frame clones and lacks some. The data hold fewer than 15,000 clones, with less than 90% observed a single time. The sequencing here drew on peripheral blood, taken from a patient treated with photon-based radiotherapy. These receptors all come from a man aged 55-75 years with pancreatic cancer. Each CDR3 is given with its conserved first and last residue. Each record gives: J gene, V gene, clone size, D gene, CDR3 DNA, CDR3 protein. D genes are given only for firm matches. Some rows have no size entry. The others give once, few or many, or a class for an expanded clone.

>TRBJ1-3|TRBV19|.|TRBD1
TGTGCCAGTGGCGGGACAGGGATTATTGGAAACACCATATATTTT
CASGGTGIIGNTIYF
>TRBJ1-5|TRBV2|.|.
TGTGCCAGCAGCAGGGGTGAGGTAGGTCAGCCCCAGCATTTT
CASSRGEVGQPQHF
>TRBJ1-5|TRBV19|.|.
TGTGCCAGTAGTATAGGTAGGGATCAGCCCCAGCATTTT
CASSIGRDQPQHF
>TRBJ2-7|TRBV29-1|once|.
TGCAGCGTTCGCGGGACAGCCTACGAGCAGTACTTC
CSVRGTAYEQYF
>TRBJ2-7|TRBV12-5|few|.
TGTGCTAGTGGTCCCCGCTACGAGCAGTACTTC
CASGPRYEQYF
>TRBJ1-4|TRBV4-1|.|.
TGCGCCAGCAGCTGGGCGGAGGTTACTAATGAAAAACTGTTTTTT
CASSWAEVTNEKLFF
>TRBJ1-4|TRBV6-6|.|TRBD1
TGTGCCAGCACGGGGACAGGAGGCGAAAAACTGTTTTTT
CASTGTGGEKLFF
>TRBJ2-3|TRBV5-4|.|.
TGTGCCAGCAGCTTAATAGATACGCAGTATTTT
CASSLIDTQYF
>TRBJ1-2|TRBV6-5|once|.
TGTGCCAGCAGTTACAGGGGATGGGATGGCTACACCTTC
CASSYRGWDGYTF
>TRBJ2-2|TRBV5-1|.|TRBD2
TGCGCCAGCAGCTTGGGGGACTACCGCACCGGGGAGCTGTTTTTT
CASSLGDYRTGELFF
>TRBJ1-1|TRBV7-6|once|.
TGTGCCAGCAGCTACTCGGGGGTGTCTGAAGCTTTCTTT
CASSYSGVSEAFF
>TRBJ1-1|TRBV5-1|.|TRBD1
TGCGCCAGCAGCTCAACAGGGGAGGGCAGTGAAGCTTTCTTT
CASSSTGEGSEAFF
>TRBJ1-6|TRBV27|.|.
TGTGCCAGCAGTATCAACCTTGGACGGCCTAATTCACCCCTCCACTTT
CASSINLGRPNSPLHF
>TRBJ1-2|TRBV4-2|few|.
TGTGCCAGCAGCCAAGATCCACAGGCAGGCTATGGCTACACCTTC
CASSQDPQAGYGYTF
>TRBJ2-1|TRBV10-1|few|.
TGCGCCAGCAGTGAGGGGGGCCCATACAATGAGCAGTTCTTC
CASSEGGPYNEQFF
>TRBJ1-2|TRBV6-6|.|.
TGTGCCAGCTGGGAACAAGCGGACTATGGCTACACCTTC
CASWEQADYGYTF